These T cell receptor beta chains were read from a single sample in a study of beta chain features in type 1 diabetes. Some clones are missing from TCRdb's copy, which holds only in-frame ones; the method was immunoSEQ multiplex PCR. The sample holds roughly 160,000 clones, around 8.3% seen once. Sample: central memory CD4+ T cells from blood. The receptor source for this set is a woman between 18 and 29 years old with type 1 diabetes. Both conserved end residues are part of each CDR3. A D gene is named only where the DNA matches it firmly. Size values are once, few and many counts, or a class for expanded clones, and some rows have none.

abundance	v_gene	j_gene	d_gene	CDR3nt	CDR3aa
NA	TRBV7-2	TRBJ2-1	NA	TGTGCCAGCAGCTTTAGGAGGGAAACCTACAATGAGCAGTTCTTC	CASSFRRETYNEQFF
NA	TRBV18	TRBJ1-6	TRBD1	TGTGCCAGCTCACTCAGGGCAGGGGGTGATTCACCCCTCCACTTT	CASSLRAGGDSPLHF
NA	TRBV7-2	TRBJ1-2	NA	TGTGCCAGCAGTCCAGGGGTAGGGGACTATGGCTACACCTTC	CASSPGVGDYGYTF
NA	TRBV29-1	TRBJ1-2	TRBD1	TGCAGCGTGGGACAGGGGAGCTATGGCTACACCTTC	CSVGQGSYGYTF
NA	TRBV10-3	TRBJ2-5	NA	TGTGCCAGCAGTTATGGGGGGAGTGAGACCCAGTACTTC	CASSYGGSETQYF
NA	TRBV28	TRBJ2-3	NA	TGTGCCAGCGTTAGTCCTCCAGATACGCAGTATTTT	CASVSPPDTQYF
few	TRBV7-9	TRBJ2-5	TRBD2	TGTGCCAGCAGCGTTGGGGGGACTAGCGGCCACCAAGAGACCCAGTACTTC	CASSVGGTSGHQETQYF
NA	TRBV4-1	TRBJ2-1	TRBD2	TGCGCCAGCAGCCAAGATGTCGCTAGCGGGAGGTGGGTCAATGAGCAGTTCTTC	CASSQDVASGRWVNEQFF
NA	TRBV7-3	TRBJ2-1	NA	TGTGCCAGCAGCTTAGGACTACAGGAATACAATGAGCAGTTCTTC	CASSLGLQEYNEQFF
few	TRBV4-1	TRBJ1-6	NA	TGCGCCAGCAGCGTCCAACGGGGAGAATCACCCCTCCACTTT	CASSVQRGESPLHF
few	TRBV7-2	TRBJ2-5	NA	TGTGCCAGCAGCGGGGGGTCCCAAGAGACCCAGTACTTC	CASSGGSQETQYF
few	TRBV6-5	TRBJ1-2	TRBD1	TGTGCCAGCAGTTATTCGGGACAGGGGCTGGGATATGGCTACACCTTC	CASSYSGQGLGYGYTF
NA	TRBV4-3	TRBJ1-2	NA	TGCGCCAGCAGCCAAGCCAGGGGAATCTATGGCTACACCTTC	CASSQARGIYGYTF
NA	TRBV7-9	TRBJ1-2	TRBD1	TGTGCCAGCAGCGGACAGGGGGCAGAGGGCTACACCTTC	CASSGQGAEGYTF
few	TRBV15	TRBJ2-1	TRBD2	TGTGCCACCAGCAGAGAAGGGCTAGCGGGAGTCGATGAGCAGTTCTTC	CATSREGLAGVDEQFF
few	TRBV20-1	TRBJ1-3	TRBD1	TGCAGTGCGGGGACAGAAAACACCATATATTTT	CSAGTENTIYF
NA	TRBV23-1	TRBJ2-7	TRBD1	TGCGCCAGCAGTCAATCCGAAGAAACCCGGACAGGAGATGTATGCGAGCAGTACTTC	CASSQSEETRTGDVCEQYF
NA	TRBV19	TRBJ1-2	TRBD1	TGTGCCAGTACCTTTCCGGGACAGGGGTACGGTGGCTACACCTTC	CASTFPGQGYGGYTF